The source of this TCR beta chain is a study of preoperative IRX-2 immunotherapy in early breast cancer. As for treatment: preoperative locoregional IRX-2 cytokine immunotherapy. Patients received preoperative, locoregional IRX-2 cytokine immunotherapy in a phase Ib study. Libraries were prepared by immunoSEQ multiplex PCR; TCRdb keeps only in-frame clonotypes and omits some of them. The data contain around 95,000 clones, about nine tenths of them singletons. With V trimmed by 0 bases and J by 0 bases, 2 bases remained unmatched. The CDR3 runs 16 residues. Germline loops: CDR1 SGHRS, CDR2 YFSETQ. V is TRBV5-1 and J is TRBJ2-2; 7 nucleotides line up with TRBD1. The sequenced sample was tumor tissue, obtained after IRX-2 immunotherapy. The origin of this receptor is a human donor with breast cancer. The CDR3 DNA is TGCGCCAGCAGCTTGGGGGACAGAACGAACACCGGGGAGCTGTTTTTT. Translated, it gives CASSLGDRTNTGELFF.